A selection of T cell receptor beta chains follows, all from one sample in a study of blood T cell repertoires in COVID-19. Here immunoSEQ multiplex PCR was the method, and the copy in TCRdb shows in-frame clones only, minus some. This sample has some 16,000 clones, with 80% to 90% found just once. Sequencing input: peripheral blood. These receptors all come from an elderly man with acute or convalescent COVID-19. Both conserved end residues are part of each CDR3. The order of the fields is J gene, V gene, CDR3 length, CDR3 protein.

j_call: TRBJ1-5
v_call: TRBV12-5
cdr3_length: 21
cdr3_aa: CASGLVPRQTNIVLSNQPQHF

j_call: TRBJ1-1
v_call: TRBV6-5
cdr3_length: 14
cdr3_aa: CASNTQGAGTEAFF

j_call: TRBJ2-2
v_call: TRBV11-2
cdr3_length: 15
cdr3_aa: CASSLRDSYTGELFF

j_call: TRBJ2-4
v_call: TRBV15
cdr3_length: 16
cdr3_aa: CATSTRQGVAKNIQYF

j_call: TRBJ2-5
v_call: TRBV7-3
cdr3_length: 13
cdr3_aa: CASSLWEKETQYF

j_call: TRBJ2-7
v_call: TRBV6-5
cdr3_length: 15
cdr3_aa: CASRNVGTGVSEQYF

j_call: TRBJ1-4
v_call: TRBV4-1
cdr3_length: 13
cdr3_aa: CASSQGQGEKLFF

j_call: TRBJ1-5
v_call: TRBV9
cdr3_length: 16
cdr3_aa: CASSEGEGASNQPQHF

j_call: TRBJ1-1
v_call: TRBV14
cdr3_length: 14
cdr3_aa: CASSLQGAHTEAFF

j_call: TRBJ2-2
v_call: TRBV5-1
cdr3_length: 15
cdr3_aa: CASSLGQGGTGELFF

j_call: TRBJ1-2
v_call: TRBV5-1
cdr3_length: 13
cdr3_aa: CASSLEQGYGYTF

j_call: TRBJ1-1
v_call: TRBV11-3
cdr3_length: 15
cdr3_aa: CASSPNGAENTEAFF

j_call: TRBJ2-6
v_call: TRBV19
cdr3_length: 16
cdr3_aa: CASKEQGASGANVLTF

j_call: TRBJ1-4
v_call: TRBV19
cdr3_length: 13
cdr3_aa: CATGQEPNEKLFF

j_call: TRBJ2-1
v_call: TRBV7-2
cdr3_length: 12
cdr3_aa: CASSSLAPEQFF

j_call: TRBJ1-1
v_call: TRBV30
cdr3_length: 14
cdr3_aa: CAWSEDRGSPEAFF

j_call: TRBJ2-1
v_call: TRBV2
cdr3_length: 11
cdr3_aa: CASSEHGEQFF

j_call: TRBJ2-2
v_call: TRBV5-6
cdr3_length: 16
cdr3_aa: CASSLARGRAAGELFF

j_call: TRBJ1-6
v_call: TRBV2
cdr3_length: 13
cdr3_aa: CASSYRALSPLHF

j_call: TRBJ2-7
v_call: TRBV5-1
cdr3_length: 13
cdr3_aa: CASSSGQGYEQYF

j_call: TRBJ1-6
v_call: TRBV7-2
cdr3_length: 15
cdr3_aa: CASSLTGTDNSPLHF

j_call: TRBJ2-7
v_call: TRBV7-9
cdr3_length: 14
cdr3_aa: CASSLLGQGGEQYF

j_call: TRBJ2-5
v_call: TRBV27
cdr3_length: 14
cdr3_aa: CASSLRTRQETQYF

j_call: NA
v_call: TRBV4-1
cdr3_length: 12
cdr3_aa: CASSQVWGELFF

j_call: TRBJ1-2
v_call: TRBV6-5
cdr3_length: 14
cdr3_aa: CASSSPGQGRGYTF

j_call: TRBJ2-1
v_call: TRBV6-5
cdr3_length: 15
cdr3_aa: CASSTTGGSINEQFF

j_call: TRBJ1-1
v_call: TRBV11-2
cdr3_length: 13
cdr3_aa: CASSSKRQGEAFF

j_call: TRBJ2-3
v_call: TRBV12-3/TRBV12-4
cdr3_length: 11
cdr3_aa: CASSSLDTQYF

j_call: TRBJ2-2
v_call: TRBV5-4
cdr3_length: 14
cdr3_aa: CASYFIEGTGELFF

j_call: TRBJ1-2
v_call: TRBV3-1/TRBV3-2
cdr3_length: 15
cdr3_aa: CASSQVQGKDYGYTF

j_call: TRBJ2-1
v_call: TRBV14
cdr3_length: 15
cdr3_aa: CASSPRDRGLDEQFF

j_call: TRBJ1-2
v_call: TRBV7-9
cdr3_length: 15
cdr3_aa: CASSSRFGGNRGYTF

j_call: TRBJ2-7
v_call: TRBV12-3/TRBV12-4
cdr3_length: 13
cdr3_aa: CASSIGQSYEQYF

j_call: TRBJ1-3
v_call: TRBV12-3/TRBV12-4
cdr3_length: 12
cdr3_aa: CASGASGNTIYF

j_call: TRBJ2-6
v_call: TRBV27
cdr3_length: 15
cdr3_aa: CASSFGGLGANVLTF

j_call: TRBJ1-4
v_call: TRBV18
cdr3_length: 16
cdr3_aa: CASSSHPGQVNEKLFF

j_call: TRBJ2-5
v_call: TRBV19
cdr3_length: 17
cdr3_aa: CASSMRALAGTQETQYF

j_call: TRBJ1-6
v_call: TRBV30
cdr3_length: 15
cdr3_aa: CAWSVPGGGNSPLHF

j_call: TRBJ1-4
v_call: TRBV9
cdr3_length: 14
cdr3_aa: CASSPGREGEKLFF

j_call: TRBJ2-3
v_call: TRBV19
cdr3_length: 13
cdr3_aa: CASKRTGPDTQYF

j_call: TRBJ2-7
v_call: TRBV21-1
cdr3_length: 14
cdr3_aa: CAGLETLNAYEQYF

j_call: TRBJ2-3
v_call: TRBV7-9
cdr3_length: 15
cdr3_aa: CASSAGTGGTDTQYF

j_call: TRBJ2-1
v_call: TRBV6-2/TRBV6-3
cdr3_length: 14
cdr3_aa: CASSYEEFYNEQFF

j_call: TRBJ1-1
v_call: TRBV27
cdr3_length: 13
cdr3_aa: CATRAARNTEAFF

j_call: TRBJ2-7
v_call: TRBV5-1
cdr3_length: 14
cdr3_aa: CASSPGQGPLEQYF

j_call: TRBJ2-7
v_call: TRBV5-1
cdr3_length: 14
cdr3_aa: CASSPGLAGDEQYF